These 2 T cell receptor beta chains came from one sample sequenced in a study of T-cell memory formation after mild COVID-19. TCRdb re-analysed the 5' RACE reads in MiXCR, keeping a single row per CDR3 protein. The data show tens of thousands of distinct CDR3 sequences, 12% seen once. Sequenced sample: PBMCs or a T cell subset sorted from them (not recorded which). The receptors were gathered from a man aged 18 to 29 who had mild COVID-19 (a few samples of this study predate the infection). Cell type and time point are not known.

This clonotype was seen a handful of times. The chain has TRBV7-3 and TRBJ2-1; weak D call: TRBD2 (5 bases). Germline V gives CDR1 SGHTA, CDR2 FQGTGA. V lost 5 bases and J lost 11, with 16 bases in between. The CDR3 has 13 residues. The CDR3 coding sequence is TGTGCCAGCAGCCCTACTACCGGGGATAAGCAGTTCTTC. Translated, it gives CASSPTTGDKQFF.

With regard to this clonotype: Just one base apart from a much larger clone, this may be a read error. This chain joins TRBV4-1 and TRBJ2-3; weak D call: TRBD2 (5 bases). Trimming pared 0 bases from V and 4 bases from J, leaving 14 bases between. This CDR3 is 16 amino acids long. CDR1 MGHRA and CDR2 YSYEKL come from the germline V gene. Written as DNA, the CDR3 is TGCGCCAGCAGCCAAGAGGCAGCTCCTAGCTCAGATACGCAGTATTTT. Amino acid sequence: CASSQEAAPSSDTQYF.